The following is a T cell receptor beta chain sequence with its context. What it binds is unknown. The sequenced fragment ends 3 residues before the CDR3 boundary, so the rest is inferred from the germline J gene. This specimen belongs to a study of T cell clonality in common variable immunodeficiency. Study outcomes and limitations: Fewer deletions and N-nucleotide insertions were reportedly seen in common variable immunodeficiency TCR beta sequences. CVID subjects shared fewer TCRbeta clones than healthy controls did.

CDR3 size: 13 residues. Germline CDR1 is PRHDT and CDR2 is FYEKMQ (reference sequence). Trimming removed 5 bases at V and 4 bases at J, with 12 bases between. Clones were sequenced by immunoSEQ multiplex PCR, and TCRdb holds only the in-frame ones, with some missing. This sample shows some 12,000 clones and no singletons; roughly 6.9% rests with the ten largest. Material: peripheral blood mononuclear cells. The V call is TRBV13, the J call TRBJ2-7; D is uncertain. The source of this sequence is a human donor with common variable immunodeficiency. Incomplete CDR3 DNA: TGTGCCAGCAGCAGGGTGCCCTGGTACGAG. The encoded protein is CASSRVPWYE. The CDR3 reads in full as CASSRVPWYEQYF.